This T cell receptor (beta chain) was sequenced during a study of T cells after yellow fever vaccination. Overall study: Fractions with few cells were prepared using SMART-Seq v4 Ultra Low Input. Study-level points and caveats: Abundant bulk-derived clonotypes could contaminate FACS-sorted repertoires. Peaking on day 5 versus 15, the secondary response was faster but weaker.

Template switching by 5'RACE produced TCR cDNA, adding a universal primer site and UMIs. One entry per CDR3 protein results from TCRdb running MiXCR on the 5' RACE reads. The table records under 150,000 distinct CDR3 sequences, roughly 15% of them present only once. This clonotype came up a few times. The antigen remains unidentified. This CDR3 is 12 amino acids long. V lost 0 bases to trimming and J lost 8 bases, with 7 bases between them. The germline V gene encodes CDR1 SGHRS and CDR2 YFSETQ. The sequence derives from a man between 18 and 29 years old who received the YFV17D yellow fever vaccine. The J gene is TRBJ2-3, the V gene TRBV5-1; D might be TRBD1 or TRBD2, each matching 5 bases. The input for sequencing was CD8+ T cells sorted from PBMCs, taken 5 days after the yellow fever booster vaccination. The DNA of the CDR3 is TGCGCCAGCAGCTTGGCCGGGGCTACGCAGTATTTT. Translated, it gives CASSLAGATQYF.